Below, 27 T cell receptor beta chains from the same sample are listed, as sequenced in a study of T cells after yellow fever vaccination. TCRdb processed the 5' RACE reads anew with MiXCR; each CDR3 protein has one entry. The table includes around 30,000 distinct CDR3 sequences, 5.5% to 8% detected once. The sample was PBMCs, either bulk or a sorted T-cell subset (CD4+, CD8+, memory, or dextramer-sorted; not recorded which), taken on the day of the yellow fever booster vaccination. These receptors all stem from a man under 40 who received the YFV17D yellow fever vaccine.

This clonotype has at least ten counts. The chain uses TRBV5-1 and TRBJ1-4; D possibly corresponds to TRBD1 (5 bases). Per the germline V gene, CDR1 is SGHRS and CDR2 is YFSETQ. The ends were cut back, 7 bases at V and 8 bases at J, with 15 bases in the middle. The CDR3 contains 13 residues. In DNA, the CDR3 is TGCGCCAGCGGGGACGGTGGATGGGAAAAACTGTTTTTT. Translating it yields CASGDGGWEKLFF. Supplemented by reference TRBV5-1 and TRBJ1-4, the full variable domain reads KAGVTQTPRYLIKTRGQQVTLSCSPISGHRSVSWYQQTPGQGLQFLFEYFSETQRNKGNFPGRFSGRQFSNSRSEMNVSTLELGDSALYLCASGDGGWEKLFFGSGTQLSVL.

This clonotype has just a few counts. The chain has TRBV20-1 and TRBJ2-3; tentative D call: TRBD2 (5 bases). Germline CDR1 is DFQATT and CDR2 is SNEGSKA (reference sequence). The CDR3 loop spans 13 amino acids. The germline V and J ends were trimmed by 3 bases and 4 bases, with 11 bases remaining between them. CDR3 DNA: TGCAGTGCTAGCGCGAGGGCCGCAGATACGCAGTATTTT. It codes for CSASARAADTQYF.

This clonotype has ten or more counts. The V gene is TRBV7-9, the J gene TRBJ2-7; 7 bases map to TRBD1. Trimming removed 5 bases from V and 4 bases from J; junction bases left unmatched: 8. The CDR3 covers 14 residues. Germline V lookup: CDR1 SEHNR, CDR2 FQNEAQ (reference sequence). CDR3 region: CASSNRDSTYEQYF. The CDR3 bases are TGTGCCAGCAGCAACCGGGACAGCACTTACGAGCAGTACTTC.

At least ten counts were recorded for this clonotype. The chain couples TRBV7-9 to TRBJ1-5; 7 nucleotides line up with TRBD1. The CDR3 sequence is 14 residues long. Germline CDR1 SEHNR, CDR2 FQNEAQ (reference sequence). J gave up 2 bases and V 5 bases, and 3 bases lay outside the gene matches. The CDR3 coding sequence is TGTGCCAGCAGCCGGGACAGCGGCAATCAGCCCCAGCATTTT. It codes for CASSRDSGNQPQHF.

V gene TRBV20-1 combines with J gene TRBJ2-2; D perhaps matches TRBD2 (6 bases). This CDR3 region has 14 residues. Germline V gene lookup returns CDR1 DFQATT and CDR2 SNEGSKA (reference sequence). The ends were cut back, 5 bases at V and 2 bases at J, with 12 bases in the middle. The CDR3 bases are TGCAGTGCTCCAATTAGCGGTAACACCGGGGAGCTGTTTTTT. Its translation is CSAPISGNTGELFF.

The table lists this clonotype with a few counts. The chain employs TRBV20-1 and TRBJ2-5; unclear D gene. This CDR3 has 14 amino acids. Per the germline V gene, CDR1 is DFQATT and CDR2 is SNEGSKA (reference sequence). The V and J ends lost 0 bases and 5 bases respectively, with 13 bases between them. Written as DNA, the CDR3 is TGCAGTGCTAGAGAGGGAAATATGGCCGAGACCCAGTACTTC. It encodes CSAREGNMAETQYF.

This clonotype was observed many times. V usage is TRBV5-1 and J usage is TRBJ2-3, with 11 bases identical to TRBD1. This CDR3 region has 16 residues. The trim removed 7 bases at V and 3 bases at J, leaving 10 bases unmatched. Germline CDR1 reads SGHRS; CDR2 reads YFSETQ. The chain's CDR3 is CASRTGGASGTDTQYF. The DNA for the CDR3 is TGCGCCAGCCGGACAGGGGGCGCATCGGGAACAGATACGCAGTATTTT.

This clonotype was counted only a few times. The CDR3 spells CASSRGTDTQYF. The CDR3 region has the DNA TGTGCCAGCAGCCGCGGCACAGATACGCAGTATTTT. The rearrangement uses TRBV7-2 and TRBJ2-3; the D is unclear. Germline V gene data show CDR1 as SGHTA and CDR2 as FQGNSA. V lost 5 bases, J lost 1 base, and 4 bases lay in between. The CDR3 loop spans 12 amino acids.

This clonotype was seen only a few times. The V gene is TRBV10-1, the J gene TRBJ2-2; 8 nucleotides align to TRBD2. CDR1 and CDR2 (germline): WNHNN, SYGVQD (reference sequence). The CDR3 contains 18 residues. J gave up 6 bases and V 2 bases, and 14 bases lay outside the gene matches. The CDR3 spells CASSEIIPGTSSSGELFF. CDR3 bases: TGCGCCAGCAGTGAGATCATCCCCGGGACTAGTTCGTCCGGGGAGCTGTTTTTT.

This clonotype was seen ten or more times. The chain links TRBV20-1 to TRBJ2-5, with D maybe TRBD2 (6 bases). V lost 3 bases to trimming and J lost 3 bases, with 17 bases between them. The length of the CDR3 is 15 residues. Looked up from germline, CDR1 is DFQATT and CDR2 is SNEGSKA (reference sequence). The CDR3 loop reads CSARAHGREKETQYF. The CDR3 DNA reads TGCAGTGCTAGGGCCCACGGACGGGAGAAAGAGACCCAGTACTTC.

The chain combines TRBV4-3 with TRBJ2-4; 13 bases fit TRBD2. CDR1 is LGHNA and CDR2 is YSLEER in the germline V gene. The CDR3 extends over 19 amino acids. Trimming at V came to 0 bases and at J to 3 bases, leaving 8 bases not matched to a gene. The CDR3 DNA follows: TGCGCCAGCAGCCAAGATATAGGACTAGCGGGAGTAGACAAAAACATTCAGTACTTC. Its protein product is CASSQDIGLAGVDKNIQYF.

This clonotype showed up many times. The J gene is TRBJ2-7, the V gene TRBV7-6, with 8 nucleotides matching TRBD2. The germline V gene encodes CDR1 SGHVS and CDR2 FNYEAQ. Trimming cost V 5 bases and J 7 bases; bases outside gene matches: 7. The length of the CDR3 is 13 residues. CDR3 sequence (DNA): TGTGCCAGCAGCATAGGCGGGGGGAGAGAGCAGTACTTC. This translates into CASSIGGGREQYF.

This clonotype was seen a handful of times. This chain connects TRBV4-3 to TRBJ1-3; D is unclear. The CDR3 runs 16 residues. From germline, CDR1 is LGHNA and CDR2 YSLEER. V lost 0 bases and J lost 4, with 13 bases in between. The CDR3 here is CASSQDTGVVGNTIYF. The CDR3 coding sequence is TGCGCCAGCAGCCAAGATACCGGGGTCGTGGGAAACACCATATATTTT.

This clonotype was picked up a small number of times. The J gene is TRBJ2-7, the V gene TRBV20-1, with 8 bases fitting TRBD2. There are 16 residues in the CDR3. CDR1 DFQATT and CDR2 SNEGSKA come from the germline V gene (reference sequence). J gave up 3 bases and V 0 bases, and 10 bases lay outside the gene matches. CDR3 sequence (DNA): TGCAGTGCTAGAGATGTGGTAGCGAGCGGGGGCTACGAGCAGTACTTC. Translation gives CSARDVVASGGYEQYF.

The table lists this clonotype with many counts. The CDR3 DNA follows: TGTGCCAGCAGCTTTGGGGTAGAGACCCAGTACTTC. Translating gives CASSFGVETQYF. The chain joins TRBV7-2 to TRBJ2-5; no reliable D call. Germline CDR1 reads SGHTA; CDR2 reads FQGNSA. Trimming removed 3 bases from V and 4 bases from J, with 6 bases in between. CDR3 length: 12 amino acids.

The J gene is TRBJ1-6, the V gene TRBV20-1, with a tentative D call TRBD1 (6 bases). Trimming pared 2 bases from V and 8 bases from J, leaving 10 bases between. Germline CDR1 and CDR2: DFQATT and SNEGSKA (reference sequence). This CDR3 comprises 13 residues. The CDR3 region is CSARQGRDSPLHF. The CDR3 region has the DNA TGCAGTGCTAGACAGGGGAGGGATTCACCCCTCCACTTT.

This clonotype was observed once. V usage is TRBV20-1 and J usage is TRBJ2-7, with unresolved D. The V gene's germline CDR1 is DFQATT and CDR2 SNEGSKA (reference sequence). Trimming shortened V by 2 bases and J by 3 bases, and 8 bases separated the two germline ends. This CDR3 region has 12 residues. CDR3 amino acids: CSARWISYEQYF. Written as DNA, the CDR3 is TGCAGTGCTAGATGGATCAGCTACGAGCAGTACTTC.

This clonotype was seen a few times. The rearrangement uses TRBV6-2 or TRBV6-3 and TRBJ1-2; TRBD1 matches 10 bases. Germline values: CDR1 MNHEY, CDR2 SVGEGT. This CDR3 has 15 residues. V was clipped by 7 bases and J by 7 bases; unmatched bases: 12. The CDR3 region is CASTKPGTGVFGYTF. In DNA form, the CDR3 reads TGTGCCAGCACCAAACCCGGGACAGGGGTTTTTGGCTACACCTTC.

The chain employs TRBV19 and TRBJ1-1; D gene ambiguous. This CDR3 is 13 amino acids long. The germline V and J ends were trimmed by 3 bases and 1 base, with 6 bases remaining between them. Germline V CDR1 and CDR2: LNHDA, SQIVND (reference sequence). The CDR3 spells CASSILWNTEAFF. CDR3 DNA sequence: TGTGCCAGTAGTATTCTATGGAACACTGAAGCTTTCTTT.

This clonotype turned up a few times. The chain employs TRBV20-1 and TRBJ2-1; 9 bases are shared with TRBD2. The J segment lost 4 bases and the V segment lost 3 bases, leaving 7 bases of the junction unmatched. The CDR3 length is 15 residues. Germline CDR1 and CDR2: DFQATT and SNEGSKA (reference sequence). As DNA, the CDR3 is TGCAGTGCTAGTGGCCTAGCGGGATTTTACAATGAGCAGTTCTTC. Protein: CSASGLAGFYNEQFF.

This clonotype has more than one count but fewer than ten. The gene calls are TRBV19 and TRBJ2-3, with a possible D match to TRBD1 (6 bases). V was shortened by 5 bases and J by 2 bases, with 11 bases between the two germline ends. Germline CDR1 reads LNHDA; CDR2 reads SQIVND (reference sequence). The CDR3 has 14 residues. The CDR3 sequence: CASSPGHLTDTQYF. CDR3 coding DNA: TGTGCCAGTAGTCCGGGACACCTCACAGATACGCAGTATTTT.

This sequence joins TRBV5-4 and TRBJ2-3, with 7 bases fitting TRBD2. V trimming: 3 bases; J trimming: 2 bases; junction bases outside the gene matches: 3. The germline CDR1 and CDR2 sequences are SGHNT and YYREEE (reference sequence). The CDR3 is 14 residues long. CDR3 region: CASSSERDTDTQYF. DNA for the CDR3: TGTGCCAGCAGCTCGGAGCGGGACACAGATACGCAGTATTTT.

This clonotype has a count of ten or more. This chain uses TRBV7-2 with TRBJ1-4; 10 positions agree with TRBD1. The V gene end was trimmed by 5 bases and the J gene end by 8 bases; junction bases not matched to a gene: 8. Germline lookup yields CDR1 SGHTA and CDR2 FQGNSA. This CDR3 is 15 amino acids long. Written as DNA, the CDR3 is TGTGCCAGCAGCGACCGGGACAGGGGCGAGGAAAAACTGTTTTTT. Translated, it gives CASSDRDRGEEKLFF.

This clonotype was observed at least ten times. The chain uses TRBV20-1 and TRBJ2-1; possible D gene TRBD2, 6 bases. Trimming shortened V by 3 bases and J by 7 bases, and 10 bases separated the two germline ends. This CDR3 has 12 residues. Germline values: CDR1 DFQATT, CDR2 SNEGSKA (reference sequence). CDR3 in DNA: TGCAGTGCTAGTCGGGAGCGGAATGAGCAGTTCTTC. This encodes CSASRERNEQFF.

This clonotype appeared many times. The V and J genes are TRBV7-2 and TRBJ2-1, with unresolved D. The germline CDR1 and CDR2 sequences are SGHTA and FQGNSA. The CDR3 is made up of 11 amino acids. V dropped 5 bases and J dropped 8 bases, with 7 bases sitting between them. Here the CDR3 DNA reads TGTGCCAGCAGCCCCCTCTATGAGCAGTTCTTC. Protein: CASSPLYEQFF.

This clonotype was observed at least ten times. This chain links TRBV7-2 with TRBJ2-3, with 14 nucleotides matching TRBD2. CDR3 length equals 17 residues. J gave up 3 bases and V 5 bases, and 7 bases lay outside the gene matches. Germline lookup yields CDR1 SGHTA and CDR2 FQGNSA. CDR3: CASSRWTSGRRTDTQYF. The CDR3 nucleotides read TGTGCCAGCAGCCGTTGGACTAGCGGGAGGAGGACAGATACGCAGTATTTT.

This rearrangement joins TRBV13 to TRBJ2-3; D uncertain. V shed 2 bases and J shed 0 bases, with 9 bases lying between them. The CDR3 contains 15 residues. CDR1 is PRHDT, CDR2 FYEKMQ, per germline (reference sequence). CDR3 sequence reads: CASSLNPSSTDTQYF. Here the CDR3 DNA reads TGTGCCAGCAGCTTAAACCCCTCAAGCACAGATACGCAGTATTTT.